The source of this TCR beta chain is a study of blood T cell repertoires in COVID-19. Background on the study: Acute and convalescent COVID-19 specimens originated in the United States, Italy and Spain.

Original processing notes: The authors estimated nucleated cell counts from reference gene primer amplification. Data came from immunoSEQ multiplex PCR; TCRdb stores just in-frame clones and leaves some out. V and J calls plus clone size are reproduced from that table; the DNA served to infer D and trimming. The sample includes under 95,000 clones, roughly 80% seen only once; the top ten take over 9%. The sequence was collected from a man between 65 and 85 years old with acute or convalescent COVID-19. The source material was peripheral blood.

The CDR3 here is CASSLAGGYEQFF. CDR3 coding DNA: TGTGCCAGCAGCTTGGCGGGGGGCTATGAGCAGTTCTTC. The chain uses TRBV5-4 and TRBJ2-1; D might be TRBD2 (7 bases). The CDR3 is made up of 13 amino acids. Germline V gene lookup returns CDR1 SGHNT and CDR2 YYREEE (reference sequence). V lost 0 bases and J lost 8, with 9 bases in between.